One and the same sample provided the 30 T cell receptor beta chains below, sequenced in a study of immune heterogeneity within non-small cell lung tumors. The template for each sample was 450 to 750 ng of genomic DNA, which had been extracted from bulk tumor tissue. Doctors removed several biopsies from each primary tumor during surgery, keeping them far apart. It was patients with untreated, newly diagnosed non-small cell lung cancer who underwent curative surgery. TCR beta CDR3 was amplified by multiplex PCR using 32 V and 13 J primers. TCRdb used MiXCR to reprocess the multiplex PCR reads, holding one entry per CDR3 protein. The data show some 2,400 distinct CDR3 sequences, about a sixth seen once. Sequences were obtained from lung tumor tissue. These receptors all come from a woman between 45 and 60 years old with non-small cell lung cancer.

By share, this clonotype counts as medium-sized. The chain recombines TRBV12-3 or TRBV12-4 with TRBJ1-2; the D is unclear. The length of the CDR3 is 13 residues. V gave up 7 bases and J gave up 4 bases, with 13 bases separating them. CDR3 sequence (DNA): TGTGCCAGCACCCCTGGGGTTGGCTATGGCTACACCTTC. Its translation: CASTPGVGYGYTF.

In its sample, this clonotype ranks as medium-sized (0.01 to 0.1%). V gene TRBV2 combines with J gene TRBJ2-7; D is uncertain. Per the germline V gene, CDR1 is SNHLY and CDR2 is FYNNEI. This CDR3 spans 15 amino acids. The V and J ends lost 2 bases and 1 base respectively, with 12 bases between them. The DNA for the CDR3 is TGTGCCAGCAGTGAAAGGAGTGGGATTTCCTACGAGCAGTACTTC. Amino acid sequence: CASSERSGISYEQYF.

Comment on this clonotype: This clone may be a read error of a much larger clone one base away. The gene calls are TRBV3-1 and TRBJ2-7; the match to TRBD2 covers 14 bases. CDR1 is LGHDT and CDR2 is YNNKEL in the germline V gene (reference sequence). The trim removed 7 bases at V and 4 bases at J, leaving 6 bases unmatched. The CDR3 loop spans 15 amino acids. The CDR3 region is CASITRLAGGYEQYF. The CDR3 region has the DNA TGTGCCAGCATCACCCGACTAGCGGGGGGGTACGAGCAGTACTTC.

Worth noting for this clonotype: A clone one base away is much larger, so this may be a read error. The genes are TRBV12-3 or TRBV12-4 and TRBJ1-5, with D possibly being TRBD1 (5 bases). The germline V and J ends were trimmed by 2 bases and 6 bases, with 8 bases remaining between them. The CDR3 runs to 13 residues. The CDR3 region has the DNA TGTGCCAGCAGTTTATTGAGGGGTCAGCCCCAGCATTTT. It translates to CASSLLRGQPQHF.

This clonotype turned up a few times. A much larger clone sits a single nucleotide away, making a read error possible. This CDR3 reads CGSSPPGGASSTDTQYF. The CDR3 region has the DNA TGTGGCAGCAGTCCACCCGGGGGAGCCTCTAGCACAGATACGCAGTATTTT. The chain employs TRBV6-1 and TRBJ2-3; a weak D match, TRBD2 (6 bases). There are 17 residues in the CDR3. CDR1 MNHNS and CDR2 SASEGT come from the germline V gene.

By proportion, this clonotype is medium-sized. Here the CDR3 DNA reads TGCGCCAGCAGCCAAGGCAGAAAGTACAATGAGCAGTTCTTC. As protein: CASSQGRKYNEQFF. V is TRBV4-3 and J is TRBJ2-1; D ambiguous. The CDR3 runs 14 residues. V was clipped by 1 base and J by 4 bases, with 8 bases between them. The germline gives CDR1 LGHNA, CDR2 YSLEER.

This clonotype rates as large. The rearrangement uses TRBV5-1 and TRBJ1-6, with TRBD1 as a possible D gene (5 bases). The V end was cut by 7 bases, the J end by 5 bases, with 13 bases between. CDR3 length: 14 residues. Germline V CDR1 and CDR2: SGHRS, YFSETQ. CDR3 sequence reads: CASSTTRDNSPLHF. CDR3 coding DNA: TGCGCCAGCTCCACGACCAGGGATAATTCACCCCTCCACTTT.

The chain uses TRBV19 and TRBJ1-5; 8 nucleotides match TRBD1. This CDR3 has 14 residues. The ends lost 10 bases at V and 5 bases at J; junction bases unmatched: 10. Germline V gene sequence: CDR1 LNHDA, CDR2 SQIVND (reference sequence). CDR3 DNA: TGTGCCATTAGGCGGGGACAGGCCCATCAGCCCCAGCATTTT. Residues: CAIRRGQAHQPQHF.

In this sample, this clonotype turned up a few times. The chain joins TRBV5-1 to TRBJ1-4, with D hard to call. CDR1 is SGHRS and CDR2 is YFSETQ in the germline V gene. The CDR3 is made up of 13 amino acids. Trimming shortened V by 2 bases and J by 3 bases, and 5 bases separated the two germline ends. The DNA for the CDR3 is TGCGCCAGCAGCTTTGGGGCTAATGAAAAACTGTTTTTT. Translated: CASSFGANEKLFF.

By proportion, this clonotype is medium-sized. V and J are TRBV20-1 and TRBJ2-3; D assignment may be TRBD1 or TRBD2 (7 bases each). Germline assignment: CDR1 DFQATT and CDR2 SNEGSKA (reference sequence). This CDR3 is 16 amino acids long. Trimming left V 5 bases short and J 2 bases short, with 20 bases between. CDR3 nucleotide sequence: TGCAGTGCTGAAGCGGGGACAGCCATCGACACAGATACGCAGTATTTT. This gives the protein CSAEAGTAIDTDTQYF.

In regard to this clonotype: This may be a read error, as it is one base from a much larger clone. The chain combines TRBV20-1 with TRBJ2-5; D may correspond to TRBD1 or TRBD2 (6 bases each). Germline CDR1 and CDR2: DFQATT and SNEGSKA (reference sequence). The CDR3 length is 19 residues. Trimming left V 3 bases short and J 2 bases short, with 28 bases between. The CDR3 DNA reads as TGCAGTGCTAGTCCCTCGAGACTAGTGGGGGGCAGACCTCAAGAGACCCAGTACTTC. It translates to CSASPSRLVGGRPQETQYF.

V usage is TRBV20-1 and J usage is TRBJ1-2; 8 bases fit TRBD1. Losses at the gene ends were 6 bases for V and 8 bases for J; bases not matched to a gene: 5. Germline CDR1 is DFQATT and CDR2 is SNEGSKA (reference sequence). The CDR3 extends over 11 amino acids. The CDR3 protein is CSAEGQVGYTF. The CDR3 coding sequence is TGCAGTGCAGAGGGACAGGTCGGCTACACCTTC.

The chain links TRBV3-1 to TRBJ1-3; D is possibly TRBD1 (5 bases). The germline V and J ends were trimmed by 0 bases and 2 bases, with 8 bases remaining between them. The CDR3 consists of 15 residues. CDR1 LGHDT and CDR2 YNNKEL come from the germline V gene (reference sequence). As DNA, the CDR3 is TGTGCCAGCAGCCAAGATCGGGGGACTGGAAACACCATATATTTT. Its translation is CASSQDRGTGNTIYF.

This sequence joins TRBV5-6 and TRBJ2-2, with D uncertain. The V end was cut by 0 bases, the J end by 11 bases, with 8 bases between. Germline values: CDR1 SGHDT, CDR2 YYEEEE. This CDR3 region has 12 residues. CDR3 in amino acids: CASSLGLGELFF. CDR3 nucleotide sequence: TGTGCCAGCAGCTTGGGTCTCGGAGAGCTGTTTTTT.

The genes are TRBV2 and TRBJ2-5; D call uncertain. V lost 6 bases to trimming and J lost 3 bases, with 11 bases between them. There are 13 residues in the CDR3. CDR1 and CDR2 from the germline V gene are SNHLY and FYNNEI. CDR3 residues: CASSVVGKETQYF. In DNA form, the CDR3 reads TGTGCCAGCAGCGTGGTGGGTAAAGAGACCCAGTACTTC. Combining the CDR3 with reference TRBV2 and TRBJ2-5 gives the whole variable domain EPEVTQTPSHQVTQMGQEVILRCVPISNHLYFYWYRQILGQKVEFLVSFYNNEISEKSEIFDDQFSVERPDGSNFTLKIRSTKLEDSAMYFCASSVVGKETQYFGPGTRLLVL.

This clonotype ranks as medium-sized. This rearrangement joins TRBV15 to TRBJ1-2; D not resolved. The CDR3 is 19 amino acids. The ends were cut back, 3 bases at V and 4 bases at J, with 27 bases in the middle. Germline lookup yields CDR1 LNHNV and CDR2 YYDKDF (reference sequence). The CDR3 region has the DNA TGTGCCACCAGCAGCCGTATGAGGTACCTGGTTGGTTATATCTATGGCTACACCTTC. Protein product: CATSSRMRYLVGYIYGYTF.

This clonotype is termed medium-sized. The CDR3 here is CSARGSTGGTEAFF. DNA for the CDR3: TGCAGTGCTAGAGGAAGTACGGGGGGCACTGAAGCTTTCTTT. V and J are TRBV20-1 and TRBJ1-1; D is perhaps TRBD1 (5 bases). The CDR3 loop spans 14 amino acids. The V and J ends lost 1 base and 4 bases respectively, with 13 bases between them. Germline V gene lookup returns CDR1 DFQATT and CDR2 SNEGSKA (reference sequence).

This clonotype qualifies as large. This rearrangement joins TRBV3-1 to TRBJ2-4; unclear D gene. The germline V gene has CDR1 LGHDT and CDR2 YNNKEL (reference sequence). The V and J ends lost 0 bases and 0 bases respectively, with 9 bases between them. CDR3 length: 16 amino acids. The CDR3 region is CASSQEMSPAKNIQYF. CDR3 bases: TGTGCCAGCAGCCAAGAGATGTCTCCAGCCAAAAACATTCAGTACTTC. The full variable domain, completed using reference TRBV3-1 and TRBJ2-4, is DTAVSQTPKYLVTQMGNDKSIKCEQNLGHDTMYWYKQDSKKFLKIMFSYNNKELIINETVPNRFSPKSPDKAHLNLHINSLELGDSAVYFCASSQEMSPAKNIQYFGAGTRLSVL.

Judged by abundance, this clonotype is large. V and J are TRBV28 and TRBJ2-1; 9 nucleotides line up with TRBD1. V lost 7 bases and J lost 8; bases outside the gene matches: 9. This CDR3 comprises 14 residues. Per the germline V gene, CDR1 is MDHEN and CDR2 is SYDVKM. The CDR3 loop is CASTRDREFDEQFF. In nucleotides, the CDR3 is TGTGCCAGCACCAGGGACAGGGAATTCGATGAGCAGTTCTTC.

The chain recombines TRBV5-6 with TRBJ1-2, with 11 bases fitting TRBD1. Germline V gene data show CDR1 as SGHDT and CDR2 as YYEEEE. The CDR3 has 13 amino acids. V shed 4 bases, J shed 7 bases, and the junction held 3 bases outside the gene matches. The CDR3 nucleotides are TGTGCCAGCAGCAAGGGACAGGGGGGTGGCTACACCTTC. This sequence encodes CASSKGQGGGYTF.

By sample share, this clonotype is medium-sized. This rearrangement joins TRBV27 to TRBJ1-1; 8 bases align to TRBD1. The junction had 13 bases not matched to a gene; V was cut back by 3 bases and J by 10 bases. Germline V gene sequence: CDR1 MNHEY, CDR2 SMNVEV (reference sequence). The CDR3 is made up of 15 amino acids. CDR3 bases: TGTGCCAGCAGTTTCAAGAGGGCTAGGACAGGGAGAGCTTTCTTT. Encoded protein: CASSFKRARTGRAFF.

The genes are TRBV6-1 and TRBJ2-5; perhaps TRBD1 as D (6 bases). Trimming removed 3 bases from V and 0 bases from J, with 14 bases in between. In germline, CDR1 is MNHNS, CDR2 SASEGT. CDR3 length: 16 residues. CDR3 sequence (DNA): TGTGCCAGCAGTGACACAGGGAACCGGTACCAAGAGACCCAGTACTTC. It codes for CASSDTGNRYQETQYF.

Within the sample, this clonotype is large (0.1 to 1%). The chain recombines TRBV5-4 with TRBJ2-5, with D maybe TRBD2 (5 bases). V lost 0 bases, J lost 4 bases, and 13 bases lay in between. The CDR3 has 15 amino acids. Per germline, CDR1 SGHNT and CDR2 YYREEE (reference sequence). DNA for the CDR3: TGTGCCAGCAGCTTGGCCACACTAGACGGAGAGACCCAGTACTTC. It codes for CASSLATLDGETQYF.

Comment on this clonotype: A much larger clone sits a single nucleotide away, making a read error possible. V usage is TRBV7-8 and J usage is TRBJ1-4; 7 nucleotides line up with TRBD1. In germline, CDR1 is SGHVS, CDR2 FQNEAQ. Germline trimming cut 5 bases from V and 7 bases from J; bases unmatched to any gene: 16. The length of the CDR3 is 17 residues. The CDR3 sequence is CASSPPGQVVVREKLFF. CDR3 nucleotides: TGTGCCAGCAGCCCCCCCGGACAGGTTGTAGTTCGTGAAAAACTGTTTTTT.

The chain employs TRBV7-8 and TRBJ2-3; D is possibly TRBD1 (6 bases). The CDR3 sequence is 14 residues long. Germline-derived CDR1 and CDR2 are SGHVS and FQNEAQ. The V and J ends lost 3 bases and 2 bases respectively, with 9 bases between them. The CDR3 DNA reads as TGTGCCAGCAGCTTGGGGGACACCACAGATACGCAGTATTTT. It codes for CASSLGDTTDTQYF.

This clonotype ranks as medium-sized (0.01 to 0.1%). The V and J genes are TRBV6-5 and TRBJ2-6; D not certain. V lost 1 base, J lost 0 bases, and 10 bases lay in between. The length of the CDR3 is 17 residues. Germline lookup yields CDR1 MNHEY and CDR2 SVGAGI. The CDR3 sequence: CASSYLTPISGANVLTF. The CDR3 DNA reads TGTGCCAGCAGTTACTTGACTCCGATCTCTGGGGCCAACGTCCTGACTTTC.

This clonotype is termed medium-sized. The chain carries TRBV30 and TRBJ1-1; tentative D call: TRBD1 (5 bases). The CDR3 sequence is 13 residues long. Germline CDR1 reads GTSNPN; CDR2 reads SVGIG (reference sequence). Trimming stripped 4 bases from V and 4 bases from J, with 13 bases between. Written as DNA, the CDR3 is TGTGCCTGGATCCGGGCAGGGAGCACTGAAGCTTTCTTT. Amino acid sequence: CAWIRAGSTEAFF.

Within the sample, this clonotype is medium-sized (0.01 to 0.1%). The chain uses TRBV5-1 and TRBJ1-2; D is unclear. The V and J ends lost 3 bases and 2 bases respectively, with 11 bases between them. Germline values: CDR1 SGHRS, CDR2 YFSETQ. The CDR3 length is 14 residues. CDR3 amino acids: CASSSNPANYGYTF. In DNA, the CDR3 is TGCGCCAGCAGCTCAAACCCCGCCAACTATGGCTACACCTTC.

The V gene is TRBV5-6, the J gene TRBJ2-6; D may correspond to TRBD1 or TRBD2 (5 bases each). Germline V gene sequence: CDR1 SGHDT, CDR2 YYEEEE. The ends were cut back, 1 base at V and 4 bases at J, with 15 bases in the middle. This CDR3 spans 17 amino acids. The CDR3 DNA sequence: TGTGCCAGCAGCTTGCGGGGCGAGTTATGGGGGGCCAACGTCCTGACTTTC. This encodes CASSLRGELWGANVLTF.

This clonotype was observed a handful of times. This rearrangement joins TRBV7-8 to TRBJ1-1; 7 bases align to TRBD1. The V and J ends lost 1 base and 1 base, in that order; junction bases with no gene match: 9. Germline CDR1 is SGHVS and CDR2 is FQNEAQ. This CDR3 comprises 17 residues. CDR3 protein: CASSLVESRGWNTEAFF. CDR3 coding DNA: TGTGCCAGCAGCTTAGTAGAATCCAGGGGGTGGAACACTGAAGCTTTCTTT.